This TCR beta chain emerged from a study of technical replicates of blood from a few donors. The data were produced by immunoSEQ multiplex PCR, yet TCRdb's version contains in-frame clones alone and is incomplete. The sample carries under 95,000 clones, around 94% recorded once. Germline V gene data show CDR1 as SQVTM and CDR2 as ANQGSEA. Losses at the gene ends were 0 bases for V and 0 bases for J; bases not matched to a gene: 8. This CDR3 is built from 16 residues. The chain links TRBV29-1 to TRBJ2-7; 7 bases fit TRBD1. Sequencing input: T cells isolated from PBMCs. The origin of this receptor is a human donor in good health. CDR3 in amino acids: CSVEDGEGADSYEQYF. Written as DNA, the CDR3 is TGCAGCGTTGAAGATGGTGAGGGGGCCGACTCCTACGAGCAGTACTTC.